This T cell receptor (beta chain) is drawn from a study of blood T cells in healthy people across ages. This clonotype was counted a few times. The use of a sample-barcoded 5' primer and a J-beta primer mix characterized a second PCR of 7 to 11 cycles. Each cDNA was tagged by a template-switch adaptor containing 12 random nucleotides. TCRdb recomputed calls from the 5' RACE reads with MiXCR, one row per CDR3 protein. This sample has about 800,000 distinct CDR3 sequences, with roughly 25% found just once. The CDR3 is 15 amino acids. Germline V lookup: CDR1 SGDLS, CDR2 YYNGEE. The trim removed 0 bases at V and 4 bases at J, leaving 6 bases unmatched. These data were also filed under a second study, of T cells of mothers and their children. As reported in that work: Second-PCR primer M1S introduced sample barcodes and 2-4 random nucleotides. Researchers found no T cell clones that were persistent and microchimeric.

The chain links TRBV9 to TRBJ2-5; 7 bases agree with TRBD2. This receptor was obtained from a boy younger than 18 in good health. Sequencing was done on a sample of blood. CDR3 residues: CASSVEFGRGETQYF. Here the CDR3 DNA reads TGTGCCAGCAGCGTAGAATTTGGGAGGGGAGAGACCCAGTACTTC.